This TCR beta chain was retrieved from a study of blood T cell repertoires in COVID-19. Study as a whole: COVID-19 samples from acute and convalescent phases originated in the United States, Italy and Spain. T cells, B-cell-depleted T cells, or PBMCs supplied cDNA or gDNA.

J gave up 2 bases and V 6 bases, and 10 bases lay outside the gene matches. In germline, CDR1 is WNHNN, CDR2 SYGVQD (reference sequence). CDR3 size: 18 residues. Under the authors' procedure: Estimation of nucleated cell counts was performed using reference gene primer amplification. Data came from immunoSEQ multiplex PCR; TCRdb stores just in-frame clones and leaves some out. V and J calls and clone size follow that table, whereas D and trimming were derived from the DNA. In the table there are 220,000 or so clones, approximately 77% of which are singletons. The sequencing input was peripheral blood. The TCR originated in a woman older than 75 with acute or convalescent COVID-19. The rearrangement joins TRBV10-1 to TRBJ2-3, with TRBD2 matching over 14 bases. This chain's CDR3 is CASRGGLAGEANTDTQYF. The CDR3, as DNA: TGCGCCAGCAGGGGGGGACTAGCGGGGGAAGCGAACACAGATACGCAGTATTTT.